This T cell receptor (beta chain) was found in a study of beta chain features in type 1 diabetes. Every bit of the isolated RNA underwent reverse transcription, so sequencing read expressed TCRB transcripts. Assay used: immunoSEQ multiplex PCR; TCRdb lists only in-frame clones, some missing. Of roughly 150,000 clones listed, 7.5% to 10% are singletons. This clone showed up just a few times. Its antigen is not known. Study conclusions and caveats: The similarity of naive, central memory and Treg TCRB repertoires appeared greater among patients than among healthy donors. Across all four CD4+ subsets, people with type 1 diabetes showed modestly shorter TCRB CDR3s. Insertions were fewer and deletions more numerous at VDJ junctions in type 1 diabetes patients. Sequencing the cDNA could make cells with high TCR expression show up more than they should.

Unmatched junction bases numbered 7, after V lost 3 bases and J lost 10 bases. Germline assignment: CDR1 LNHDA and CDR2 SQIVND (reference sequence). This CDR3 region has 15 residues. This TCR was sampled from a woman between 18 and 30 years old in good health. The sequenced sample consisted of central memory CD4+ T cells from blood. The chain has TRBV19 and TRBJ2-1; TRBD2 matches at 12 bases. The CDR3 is CASSIRTSGMWEQFF. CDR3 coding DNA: TGTGCCAGTAGTATCCGGACTAGCGGGATGTGGGAGCAGTTCTTC.